A selection of T cell receptor beta chains follows, all from one sample in a study of blood T cells in healthy people across ages. TCRdb analysed the 5' RACE reads with MiXCR anew, one entry per CDR3 protein. Among around 800,000 distinct CDR3 sequences, 62% were seen once, and the ten largest hold around a quarter. The source material was blood. The receptor set was obtained from a man between 25 and 39 years old in good health. The CDR3 runs from the conserved cysteine through the conserved F or W. The order of the fields is D gene, V gene, J gene, clone size, CDR3 protein, CDR3 DNA. A D gene is named only where the DNA matches it firmly. The size entry is marked missing in some rows and otherwise reads once, few, many or a size class.

NA,TRBV29-1,TRBJ2-7,NA,CSVGASPPYEQYF,TGCAGCGTTGGGGCAAGCCCTCCCTACGAGCAGTACTTC
TRBD2,TRBV4-2,TRBJ2-2,once,CASSQDLASGNTGELFF,TGTGCCAGCAGCCAAGATCTTGCTAGCGGGAACACCGGGGAGCTGTTTTTT
TRBD1,TRBV6-5,TRBJ1-5,few,CASSPMTGSNQPQHF,TGTGCCAGCAGCCCTATGACAGGGTCCAATCAGCCCCAGCATTTT
NA,TRBV20-1,TRBJ1-2,few,CSALAGYGYTF,TGCAGTGCTTTGGCCGGGTATGGCTACACCTTC
TRBD1,TRBV18,TRBJ1-6,NA,CASSQGQGADNSPLHF,TGTGCCAGCTCGCAAGGACAGGGGGCGGATAATTCACCCCTCCACTTT
NA,TRBV27,TRBJ2-5,once,CASSLRGLYNEQYF,TGTGCCAGCAGTTTACGGGGACTTTACAATGAGCAGTACTTC
TRBD1,TRBV7-2,TRBJ1-2,NA,CASSQRKGQGGGGTF,TGTGCCAGCAGCCAACGGAAAGGACAGGGGGGCGGGGGCACCTTC
NA,TRBV4-1,TRBJ2-7,few,CASSQETNKFEGPYEQYF,TGCGCCAGCAGCCAAGAGACCAACAAATTTGAGGGGCCCTACGAGCAGTACTTC
NA,TRBV28,TRBJ2-7,once,CASSFKSYGTYEQYF,TGTGCCAGCAGTTTTAAGAGCTACGGGACCTACGAGCAGTACTTC
TRBD2,TRBV7-9,TRBJ2-4,few,CASSLTSGGSDIQYF,TGTGCCAGCAGCTTAACTAGCGGGGGGTCGGACATTCAGTACTTC
TRBD2,TRBV5-1,TRBJ2-5,NA,CASSPRVAGVETQYF,TGCGCCAGCAGCCCTCGGGTAGCGGGGGTAGAGACCCAGTACTTC
TRBD2,TRBV28,TRBJ2-5,NA,CASSLLPRSGSETQYF,TGTGCCAGCAGTTTATTGCCCCGGAGCGGGAGCGAGACCCAGTACTTC
NA,TRBV2,TRBJ2-4,NA,CASRVGGAKNIQYF,TGTGCCAGCAGGGTTGGGGGTGCCAAAAACATTCAGTACTTC
NA,TRBV14,TRBJ1-1,few,CASSHPGGYTEAFF,TGTGCCAGCAGCCATCCGGGGGGCTACACTGAAGCTTTCTTT
TRBD1,TRBV28,TRBJ2-7,few,CASSSGGKADEQYF,TGTGCCAGCAGTTCAGGGGGCAAGGCCGACGAGCAGTACTTC
NA,TRBV29-1,TRBJ1-2,NA,CSVDSFGYTF,TGCAGCGTGGACAGTTTTGGCTACACCTTC
NA,TRBV28,TRBJ2-3,NA,CASIGGYLATDTQYF,TGTGCCAGCATTGGAGGGTATCTAGCCACAGATACGCAGTATTTT
NA,TRBV6-1,TRBJ2-1,few,CASGQLSYNEQFF,TGTGCCAGCGGACAGCTCTCCTACAATGAGCAGTTCTTC
NA,TRBV20-1,TRBJ2-7,NA,CSTRASAYEQYF,TGCAGTACTAGGGCCAGCGCCTACGAGCAGTACTTC
NA,TRBV21-1,TRBJ2-7,NA,CASSKVNSTGTGNYIFYYEQYF,TGTGCCAGCAGCAAAGTAAACTCCACCGGGACAGGGAACTACATCTTTTACTACGAGCAGTACTTC
TRBD1,TRBV29-1,TRBJ2-1,NA,CSVARQGSEQFF,TGCAGTGTCGCGAGACAGGGAAGTGAGCAGTTCTTC
NA,TRBV20-1,TRBJ2-7,NA,CSASPRPTYEQYF,TGCAGTGCTTCGCCGAGGCCAACCTACGAGCAGTACTTC
NA,TRBV11-2,TRBJ1-4,NA,CASSFYGAREKLFF,TGTGCCAGCAGCTTTTATGGGGCACGTGAAAAACTGTTTTTT
NA,TRBV25-1,TRBJ1-5,NA,CASSPGDNQPQHF,TGTGCCAGCAGTCCAGGGGACAATCAGCCCCAGCATTTT
TRBD2,TRBV6-5,TRBJ2-7,many,CASSPPSGGDYEQYF,TGTGCCAGCAGCCCGCCTAGCGGGGGGGATTACGAGCAGTACTTC
TRBD1,TRBV30,TRBJ1-1,NA,CAWDRGPGEAFF,TGTGCCTGGGACAGGGGGCCGGGTGAAGCTTTCTTT
NA,TRBV20-1,TRBJ2-3,few,CSAPLGSTDTQYF,TGCAGTGCTCCCCTGGGTAGCACAGATACGCAGTATTTT
TRBD1,TRBV7-2,TRBJ2-5,NA,CASSLATGGRGEQYF,TGTGCCAGCAGCTTGGCCACAGGGGGAAGGGGAGAGCAGTACTTC
NA,TRBV20-1,TRBJ2-7,NA,CSARDEVLHSYEQYF,TGCAGTGCTAGAGATGAGGTCCTTCACTCCTACGAGCAGTACTTC
NA,TRBV4-2,TRBJ2-7,NA,CASSQEGADLYEQYF,TGTGCCAGCAGCCAAGAGGGGGCTGACCTCTACGAGCAGTACTTC
TRBD2,TRBV7-2,TRBJ2-5,NA,CASSTTSMGRTQYF,TGTGCCAGCAGCACGACTAGCATGGGGAGGACCCAGTACTTC
TRBD2,TRBV4-2,TRBJ2-3,few,CASSQGVAGASEDTQYF,TGTGCCAGCAGCCAAGGAGTAGCGGGGGCCTCAGAGGATACGCAGTATTTT
NA,TRBV28,TRBJ2-3,NA,CASLSQTSTDTQYF,TGTGCCAGCTTAAGCCAGACTAGCACAGATACGCAGTATTTT
NA,TRBV6-2/TRBV6-3,TRBJ2-6,many,CASRFSGANVLTF,TGTGCCAGCAGGTTCTCTGGGGCCAACGTCCTGACTTTC
TRBD2,TRBV10-3,TRBJ2-3,NA,CAISESNGGAPDTQYF,TGTGCCATCAGTGAGTCAAACGGGGGGGCCCCAGATACGCAGTATTTT
NA,TRBV7-2,TRBJ2-2,NA,CASSLGPPGSSSGELFF,TGTGCCAGCAGCTTAGGACCCCCGGGTAGTTCGTCCGGGGAGCTGTTTTTT
NA,TRBV4-3,TRBJ1-5,NA,CASSQRGEQPQHF,TGCGCCAGCAGCCAAAGGGGGGAACAGCCCCAGCATTTT
NA,TRBV4-3,TRBJ2-7,NA,CASSQDRGGYPYEQYF,TGCGCCAGCAGCCAAGATCGTGGGGGATACCCCTACGAGCAGTACTTC
NA,TRBV20-1,TRBJ1-5,NA,CSARVFGEPQHF,TGCAGTGCTAGAGTATTTGGGGAGCCCCAGCATTTT
NA,TRBV6-6,TRBJ1-2,few,CASSYGEGYGYTF,TGTGCCAGCAGTTATGGCGAGGGGTATGGCTACACCTTC
NA,TRBV9,TRBJ1-6,few,CASSGPLLGYNSPLHF,TGTGCCAGCAGCGGACCACTACTGGGATATAATTCACCCCTCCACTTT
TRBD2,TRBV6-5,TRBJ2-7,NA,CASSYERLAGSYEQYF,TGTGCCAGCAGTTACGAAAGACTAGCGGGCTCCTACGAGCAGTACTTC
TRBD2,TRBV29-1,TRBJ2-3,once,CSVSPSSGPSTDTQYF,TGCAGCGTCTCGCCCTCTAGCGGGCCGAGCACAGATACGCAGTATTTT
TRBD1,TRBV3-1,TRBJ2-1,few,CASSGDRFLLGKFF,TGTGCCAGCAGCGGGGACAGGTTCCTCCTGGGCAAGTTCTTC
NA,TRBV28,TRBJ1-5,NA,CASTPRLGLNQPQHF,TGTGCCAGCACCCCCCGTTTAGGCCTCAATCAGCCCCAGCATTTT
NA,TRBV29-1,TRBJ1-1,NA,CSVESAADTEAFF,TGCAGCGTTGAAAGTGCTGCGGACACTGAAGCTTTCTTT
NA,TRBV7-2,TRBJ1-1,few,CASSFSGHTEAFF,TGTGCCAGCAGCTTTTCAGGACACACTGAAGCTTTCTTT
TRBD2,TRBV10-3,TRBJ2-1,NA,CADERGAYNEQFF,TGTGCCGACGAGCGGGGGGCCTACAATGAGCAGTTCTTC
TRBD1,TRBV7-2,TRBJ2-7,NA,CASSLQGQGAYEQYF,TGTGCCAGCAGCTTACAAGGACAGGGGGCCTACGAGCAGTACTTC
NA,TRBV15,TRBJ1-2,NA,CATSYTGNYGYTF,TGTGCCACCAGCTATACCGGAAACTATGGCTACACCTTC
NA,TRBV6-4,TRBJ2-1,NA,CASSDTPLGNEQFF,TGTGCCAGCAGTGACACTCCTTTAGGGAATGAGCAGTTCTTC
NA,TRBV6-1,TRBJ2-5,NA,CASSDLKQFRKTQYF,TGTGCCAGCAGTGACCTGAAACAATTTAGAAAGACCCAGTACTTC
NA,TRBV12-3/TRBV12-4,TRBJ1-2,few,CASSFSENGYTF,TGTGCCAGCAGTTTCTCGGAGAATGGCTACACCTTC
TRBD1,TRBV6-2/TRBV6-3,TRBJ1-6,NA,CASSSLFRTGEGDSPLHF,TGTGCCAGCAGTTCCCTCTTCAGGACAGGGGAGGGTGATTCACCCCTCCACTTT